A single sample is the source of the 10 T cell receptor beta chains below, sequenced in a study of T-cell memory formation after mild COVID-19. MiXCR, run by TCRdb on the 5' RACE reads, gives a single entry per CDR3 protein. Among almost 250,000 distinct CDR3 sequences listed, approximately 15% were seen once. Sequenced material: PBMCs or a T cell subset sorted from them (not recorded which). The receptors were gathered from an adult woman who had mild COVID-19 (a few samples of this study predate the infection). Cell type and time point are not known.

This clonotype was observed a few times. The V gene is TRBV11-2, the J gene TRBJ2-7, with 8 bases identical to TRBD1. The V segment lost 5 bases and the J segment 3 bases; nucleotides outside the gene matches: 6. Germline V gene lookup returns CDR1 SGHAT and CDR2 FQNNGV. CDR3 size: 14 residues. CDR3 nucleotides: TGTGCCAGCAGCCCGTGGACAGGGAACTACGAGCAGTACTTC. As protein: CASSPWTGNYEQYF.

CDR3: CASSLTGMNSPLHF. The DNA for the CDR3 is TGCGCCAGCAGCCTAACAGGGATGAATTCACCCCTCCACTTT. V and J are TRBV5-1 and TRBJ1-6, with D possibly being TRBD1 (6 bases). The length of the CDR3 is 14 residues. The V end lost 4 bases, the J end lost 7 bases, and 12 bases lay between the germline ends. Germline CDR1 and CDR2: SGHRS and YFSETQ.

This clonotype was observed a handful of times. The chain is built from TRBV28 and TRBJ2-2, with 8 nucleotides matching TRBD1. The CDR3 covers 15 residues. The V gene's germline CDR1 is MDHEN and CDR2 SYDVKM. V gave up 5 bases and J gave up 7 bases; unmatched junction bases: 9. In nucleotides, the CDR3 is TGTGCCAGCAGTCCCGCCGGGACAGGAGGCGGGGAGCTGTTTTTT. Its protein is CASSPAGTGGGELFF.

This clonotype has ten or more counts. The rearrangement uses TRBV4-1 and TRBJ2-6; D gene ambiguous. Trimming took off 1 base at V and 3 bases at J, with 7 bases between the two ends. CDR3 length: 15 residues. Germline lookup yields CDR1 MGHRA and CDR2 YSYEKL. The CDR3 DNA reads as TGCGCCAGCAGCCAAGTCTGGGGTGGGGCCAACGTCCTGACTTTC. It translates to CASSQVWGGANVLTF.

This clonotype came up a few times. V usage is TRBV3-1 and J usage is TRBJ2-3; 12 bases match TRBD2. CDR3 length: 17 residues. The ends lost 0 bases at V and 3 bases at J; junction bases unmatched: 4. Germline-derived CDR1 and CDR2 are LGHDT and YNNKEL (reference sequence). The CDR3 loop reads CASSQDTSGGLTDTQYF. The CDR3 nucleotides read TGTGCCAGCAGCCAAGATACTAGCGGGGGGTTAACAGATACGCAGTATTTT.

The chain is built from TRBV7-2 and TRBJ1-1, with unresolved D. V was pared by 7 bases and J by 1 base, with 13 bases between. This CDR3 is 14 amino acids long. Germline CDR1 and CDR2: SGHTA and FQGNSA. CDR3 sequence (DNA): TGTGCCAGCAAGCGCGGGAGAGGGAACACTGAAGCTTTCTTT. It encodes CASKRGRGNTEAFF.

This clonotype was seen only a few times. The rearrangement uses TRBV20-1 and TRBJ1-1, with 9 nucleotides matching TRBD1. Trimming took 3 bases from V and 5 from J; bases not matched to a gene: 7. Germline V CDR1 and CDR2: DFQATT, SNEGSKA (reference sequence). The CDR3 extends over 14 amino acids. The CDR3 sequence: CSASRGQGRTEAFF. The CDR3, as DNA: TGCAGTGCTAGCCGGGGACAGGGCCGGACTGAAGCTTTCTTT.

This clonotype was picked up a small number of times. In DNA form, the CDR3 reads TGTGCCAGCAGCTCCCCGCAGGGGTTCTCCACTTCCGGCGAGCAGTACTTC. Translating it yields CASSSPQGFSTSGEQYF. The genes are TRBV12-3 or TRBV12-4 and TRBJ2-7; D perhaps matches TRBD1 (6 bases). Trimming cost V 6 bases and J 6 bases, with 27 bases left between them. The CDR3 covers 17 residues.

This chain connects TRBV3-1 to TRBJ1-6, with D unresolved. This CDR3 comprises 14 residues. V was pared by 5 bases and J by 8 bases, with 13 bases between. Germline assignment: CDR1 LGHDT and CDR2 YNNKEL (reference sequence). The DNA for the CDR3 is TGTGCCAGCAGCTTCGTGGCGGGTGATTCACCCCTCCACTTT. Protein product: CASSFVAGDSPLHF.

The chain is built from TRBV5-6 and TRBJ2-1, with 8 nucleotides matching TRBD2. CDR3 length: 14 residues. V was clipped by 8 bases and J by 5 bases; unmatched bases: 9. Germline V CDR1 and CDR2: SGHDT, YYEEEE. DNA of the CDR3: TGTGCCAGTAGTTGGGGACTAGAGGACAATGAGCAGTTCTTC. Translation gives CASSWGLEDNEQFF.